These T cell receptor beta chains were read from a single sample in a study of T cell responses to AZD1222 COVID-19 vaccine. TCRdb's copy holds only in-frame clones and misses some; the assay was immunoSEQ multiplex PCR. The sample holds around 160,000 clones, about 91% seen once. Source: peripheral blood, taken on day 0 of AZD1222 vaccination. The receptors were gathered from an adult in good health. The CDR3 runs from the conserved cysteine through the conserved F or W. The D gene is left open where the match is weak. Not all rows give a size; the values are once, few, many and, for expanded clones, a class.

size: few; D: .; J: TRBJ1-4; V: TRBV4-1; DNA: TGCGCCAGCAGCCACCCGTTCCGAGGGGGGACTAATGAAAAACTGTTTTTT; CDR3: CASSHPFRGGTNEKLFF
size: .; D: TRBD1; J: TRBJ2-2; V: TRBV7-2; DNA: TGTGCCAGCAGCTTAGAGGGCAGGGGGCCGGGCGGGGAGCTGTTTTTT; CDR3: CASSLEGRGPGGELFF
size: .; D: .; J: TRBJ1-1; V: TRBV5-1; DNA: TGCGCCAGCAGACCCGGCCGGGGCAGGGACACTGAAGCTTTCTTT; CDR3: CASRPGRGRDTEAFF
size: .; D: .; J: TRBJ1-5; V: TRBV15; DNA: TGTGCCACCAGCAGAGGACAGAAGGATCAGCCCCAGCATTTT; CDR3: CATSRGQKDQPQHF
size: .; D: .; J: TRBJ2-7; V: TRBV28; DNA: TGTGCCAGCAGGCCCCCATGGGGCGAGCAGTACTTC; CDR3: CASRPPWGEQYF
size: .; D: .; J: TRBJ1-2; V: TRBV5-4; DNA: TGTGCCAGCAGCCCCGAGCCGGGCCCAGATGGCTACACCTTC; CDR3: CASSPEPGPDGYTF
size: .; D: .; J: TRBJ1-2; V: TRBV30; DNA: TGTGCCTGGAGTTTGGAGGGCCACGGCTACACCTTC; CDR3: CAWSLEGHGYTF
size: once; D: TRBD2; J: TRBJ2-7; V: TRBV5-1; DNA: TGCGCCAGCAGCTTGGCCGTGGGACTAGTTAACGAGCAGTACTTC; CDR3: CASSLAVGLVNEQYF
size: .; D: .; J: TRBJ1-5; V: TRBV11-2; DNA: TGTGCCAGCAGCTTGTCAGGGTTGTTCGGCCAGCCCCAGCATTTT; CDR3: CASSLSGLFGQPQHF
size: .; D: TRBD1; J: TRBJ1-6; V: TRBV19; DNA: TGTGCCACACGGCCTGGGCTCGGGACAGAAGAACCCCGGCGCAATTCACCCCTCCACTTT; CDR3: CATRPGLGTEEPRRNSPLHF
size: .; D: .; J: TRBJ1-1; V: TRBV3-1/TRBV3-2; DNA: TGTGCCAGCAGCCAAGCCCGGGGGGCGTCTGAAGCTTTCTTT; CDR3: CASSQARGASEAFF
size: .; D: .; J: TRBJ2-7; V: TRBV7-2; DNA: TGTGCCAGCAGCTTAGCCCTCCAGGGTCCCCACGAGCAGTACTTC; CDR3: CASSLALQGPHEQYF
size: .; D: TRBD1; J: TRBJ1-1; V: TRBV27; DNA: TGTGCCAGCAGAACTGACAGGGACGGCACTGAAGCTTTCTTT; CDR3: CASRTDRDGTEAFF
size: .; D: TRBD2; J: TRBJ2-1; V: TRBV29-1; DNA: TGCAGCGTTGAAGATCTGGCTAGCGGGGGGGATGAGCAGTTCTTC; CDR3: CSVEDLASGGDEQFF
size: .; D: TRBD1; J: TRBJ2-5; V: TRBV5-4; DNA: TGTGCCAGCAGCCTCTCGGGGACAGAAGAGACCCAGTACTTC; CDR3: CASSLSGTEETQYF
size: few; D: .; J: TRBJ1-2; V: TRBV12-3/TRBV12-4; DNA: TGTGCCAGCAGGGGGGATGAACTCTATGGCTACACCTTC; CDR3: CASRGDELYGYTF
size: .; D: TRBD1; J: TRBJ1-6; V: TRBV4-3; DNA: TGCGCCAGCAGCTACGCCCTCCAGGCCCCGGACAGGTATAATTCACCCCTCCACTTT; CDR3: CASSYALQAPDRYNSPLHF
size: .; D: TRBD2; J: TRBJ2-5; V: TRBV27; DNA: TGTGCCAGCCGCAACGTAGCGGGGACCCAAGAGACCCAGTACTTC; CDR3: CASRNVAGTQETQYF
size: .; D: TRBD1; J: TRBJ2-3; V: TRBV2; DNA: TGTGCCAGCAGTGTAAGGACAGGGAGTCGGACAGATACGCAGTATTTT; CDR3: CASSVRTGSRTDTQYF
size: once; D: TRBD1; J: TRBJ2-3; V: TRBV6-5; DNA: TGTGCCAGCAGTTACTCGAACAGGGGGCGAGATACGCAGTATTTT; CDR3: CASSYSNRGRDTQYF
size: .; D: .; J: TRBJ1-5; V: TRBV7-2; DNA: TGTGCCAGCAGCCCCCAGACCTGGGGAGAGGATCAGCCCCAGCATTTT; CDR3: CASSPQTWGEDQPQHF
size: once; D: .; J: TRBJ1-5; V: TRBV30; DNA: TGTGCCTGGAGTACACAGGGTAGACAGCCCCAGCATTTT; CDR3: CAWSTQGRQPQHF
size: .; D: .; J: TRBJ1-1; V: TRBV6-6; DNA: TGTGCCAGCCTCCGGCAGGGCCAAAACACTGAAGCTTTCTTT; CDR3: CASLRQGQNTEAFF
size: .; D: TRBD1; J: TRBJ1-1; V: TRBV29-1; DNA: TGCAGCGTCGGAGGGGGCGGGTCTGAAGCTTTCTTT; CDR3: CSVGGGGSEAFF
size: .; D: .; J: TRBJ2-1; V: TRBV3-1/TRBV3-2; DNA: TGTGCCAGCAGCTCAACAGGGAAATACTACAATGAGCAGTTCTTC; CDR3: CASSSTGKYYNEQFF
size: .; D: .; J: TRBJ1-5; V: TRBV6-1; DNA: TGTGCCAGCAGTGAAGGGCCCGGGGGAAGGATCAATCAGCCCCAGCATTTT; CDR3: CASSEGPGGRINQPQHF